The present TCR beta chain was sequenced within a study of human T cells and chemical hapten exposure. Study outcomes and limitations: PT1 expanded TCR counts correlated positively with patch test score.

Time point specified: patch test 2, 6 weeks after DPC sensitization. The treatment was: therapeutic diphenylcyclopropenone sensitization with weekly scalp DPC. As concerns this clonotype: What it binds is not known.

TCRdb used MiXCR to reprocess the RACE reads, holding one entry per CDR3 protein. The data contain some 350,000 distinct CDR3 sequences, around 6% of them singletons. This TCR came from a young woman with alopecia areata. Some clones in this sample may be carry-over from other donors' samples. The sample consisted of whole blood, taken in connection with sensitization to the hapten diphenylcyclopropenone (DPC).

CDR3 nucleotide sequence: TGTGCCAGCAGCTATAGCGGGGGGGCTACTATCTACAATGAGCAGTTCTTC. Translation: CASSYSGGATIYNEQFF. The V gene is TRBV7-8, the J gene TRBJ2-1; 11 nucleotides line up with TRBD2. J gave up 3 bases and V 4 bases, and 8 bases lay outside the gene matches. The CDR3 sequence is 17 residues long. Germline V gene lookup returns CDR1 SGHVS and CDR2 FQNEAQ.